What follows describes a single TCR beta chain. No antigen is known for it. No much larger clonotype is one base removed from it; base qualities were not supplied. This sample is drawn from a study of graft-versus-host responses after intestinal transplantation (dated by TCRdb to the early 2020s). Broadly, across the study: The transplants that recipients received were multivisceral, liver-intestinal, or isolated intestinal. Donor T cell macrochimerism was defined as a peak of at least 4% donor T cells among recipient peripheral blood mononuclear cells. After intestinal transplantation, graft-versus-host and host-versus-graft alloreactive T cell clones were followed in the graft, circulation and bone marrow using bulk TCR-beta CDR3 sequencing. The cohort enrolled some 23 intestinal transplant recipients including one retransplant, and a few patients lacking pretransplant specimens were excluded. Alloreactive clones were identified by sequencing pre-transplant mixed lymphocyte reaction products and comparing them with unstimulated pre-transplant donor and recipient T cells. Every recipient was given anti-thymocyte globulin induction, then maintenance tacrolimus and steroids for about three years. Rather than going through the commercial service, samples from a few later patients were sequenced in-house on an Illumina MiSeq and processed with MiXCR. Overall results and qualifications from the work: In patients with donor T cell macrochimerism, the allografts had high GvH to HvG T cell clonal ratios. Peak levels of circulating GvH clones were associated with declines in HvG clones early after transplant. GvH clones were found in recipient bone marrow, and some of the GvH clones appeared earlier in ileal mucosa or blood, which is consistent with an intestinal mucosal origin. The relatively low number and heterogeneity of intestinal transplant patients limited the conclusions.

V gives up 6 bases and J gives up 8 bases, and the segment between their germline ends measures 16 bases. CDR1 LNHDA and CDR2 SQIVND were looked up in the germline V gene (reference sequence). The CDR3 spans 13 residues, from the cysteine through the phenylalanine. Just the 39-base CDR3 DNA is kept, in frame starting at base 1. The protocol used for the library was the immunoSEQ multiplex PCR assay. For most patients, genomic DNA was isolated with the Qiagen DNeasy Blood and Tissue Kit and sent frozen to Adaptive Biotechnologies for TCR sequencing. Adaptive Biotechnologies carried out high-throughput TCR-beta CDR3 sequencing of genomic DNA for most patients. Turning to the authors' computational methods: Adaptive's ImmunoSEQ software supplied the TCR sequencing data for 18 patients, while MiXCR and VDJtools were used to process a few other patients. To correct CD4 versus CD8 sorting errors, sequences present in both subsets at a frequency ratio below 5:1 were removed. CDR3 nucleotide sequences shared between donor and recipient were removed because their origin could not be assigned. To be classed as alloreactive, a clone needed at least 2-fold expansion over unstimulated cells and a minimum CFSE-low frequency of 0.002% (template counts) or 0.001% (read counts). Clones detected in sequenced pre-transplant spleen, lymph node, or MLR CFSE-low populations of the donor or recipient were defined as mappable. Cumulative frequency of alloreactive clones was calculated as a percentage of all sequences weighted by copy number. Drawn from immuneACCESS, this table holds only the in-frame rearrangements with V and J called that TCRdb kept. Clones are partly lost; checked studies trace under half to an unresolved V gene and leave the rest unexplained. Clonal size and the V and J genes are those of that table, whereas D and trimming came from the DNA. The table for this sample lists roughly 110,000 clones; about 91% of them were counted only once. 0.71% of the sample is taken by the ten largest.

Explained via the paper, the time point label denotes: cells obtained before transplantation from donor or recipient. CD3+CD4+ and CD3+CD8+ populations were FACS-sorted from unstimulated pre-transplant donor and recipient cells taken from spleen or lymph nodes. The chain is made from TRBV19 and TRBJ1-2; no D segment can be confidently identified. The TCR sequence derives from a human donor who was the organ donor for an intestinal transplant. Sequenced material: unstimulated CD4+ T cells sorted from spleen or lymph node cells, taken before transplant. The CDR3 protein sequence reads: CASRRDRGAGYTF. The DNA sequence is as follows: TGTGCCAGTAGGCGCGACCGAGGAGCGGGCTACACCTTC.